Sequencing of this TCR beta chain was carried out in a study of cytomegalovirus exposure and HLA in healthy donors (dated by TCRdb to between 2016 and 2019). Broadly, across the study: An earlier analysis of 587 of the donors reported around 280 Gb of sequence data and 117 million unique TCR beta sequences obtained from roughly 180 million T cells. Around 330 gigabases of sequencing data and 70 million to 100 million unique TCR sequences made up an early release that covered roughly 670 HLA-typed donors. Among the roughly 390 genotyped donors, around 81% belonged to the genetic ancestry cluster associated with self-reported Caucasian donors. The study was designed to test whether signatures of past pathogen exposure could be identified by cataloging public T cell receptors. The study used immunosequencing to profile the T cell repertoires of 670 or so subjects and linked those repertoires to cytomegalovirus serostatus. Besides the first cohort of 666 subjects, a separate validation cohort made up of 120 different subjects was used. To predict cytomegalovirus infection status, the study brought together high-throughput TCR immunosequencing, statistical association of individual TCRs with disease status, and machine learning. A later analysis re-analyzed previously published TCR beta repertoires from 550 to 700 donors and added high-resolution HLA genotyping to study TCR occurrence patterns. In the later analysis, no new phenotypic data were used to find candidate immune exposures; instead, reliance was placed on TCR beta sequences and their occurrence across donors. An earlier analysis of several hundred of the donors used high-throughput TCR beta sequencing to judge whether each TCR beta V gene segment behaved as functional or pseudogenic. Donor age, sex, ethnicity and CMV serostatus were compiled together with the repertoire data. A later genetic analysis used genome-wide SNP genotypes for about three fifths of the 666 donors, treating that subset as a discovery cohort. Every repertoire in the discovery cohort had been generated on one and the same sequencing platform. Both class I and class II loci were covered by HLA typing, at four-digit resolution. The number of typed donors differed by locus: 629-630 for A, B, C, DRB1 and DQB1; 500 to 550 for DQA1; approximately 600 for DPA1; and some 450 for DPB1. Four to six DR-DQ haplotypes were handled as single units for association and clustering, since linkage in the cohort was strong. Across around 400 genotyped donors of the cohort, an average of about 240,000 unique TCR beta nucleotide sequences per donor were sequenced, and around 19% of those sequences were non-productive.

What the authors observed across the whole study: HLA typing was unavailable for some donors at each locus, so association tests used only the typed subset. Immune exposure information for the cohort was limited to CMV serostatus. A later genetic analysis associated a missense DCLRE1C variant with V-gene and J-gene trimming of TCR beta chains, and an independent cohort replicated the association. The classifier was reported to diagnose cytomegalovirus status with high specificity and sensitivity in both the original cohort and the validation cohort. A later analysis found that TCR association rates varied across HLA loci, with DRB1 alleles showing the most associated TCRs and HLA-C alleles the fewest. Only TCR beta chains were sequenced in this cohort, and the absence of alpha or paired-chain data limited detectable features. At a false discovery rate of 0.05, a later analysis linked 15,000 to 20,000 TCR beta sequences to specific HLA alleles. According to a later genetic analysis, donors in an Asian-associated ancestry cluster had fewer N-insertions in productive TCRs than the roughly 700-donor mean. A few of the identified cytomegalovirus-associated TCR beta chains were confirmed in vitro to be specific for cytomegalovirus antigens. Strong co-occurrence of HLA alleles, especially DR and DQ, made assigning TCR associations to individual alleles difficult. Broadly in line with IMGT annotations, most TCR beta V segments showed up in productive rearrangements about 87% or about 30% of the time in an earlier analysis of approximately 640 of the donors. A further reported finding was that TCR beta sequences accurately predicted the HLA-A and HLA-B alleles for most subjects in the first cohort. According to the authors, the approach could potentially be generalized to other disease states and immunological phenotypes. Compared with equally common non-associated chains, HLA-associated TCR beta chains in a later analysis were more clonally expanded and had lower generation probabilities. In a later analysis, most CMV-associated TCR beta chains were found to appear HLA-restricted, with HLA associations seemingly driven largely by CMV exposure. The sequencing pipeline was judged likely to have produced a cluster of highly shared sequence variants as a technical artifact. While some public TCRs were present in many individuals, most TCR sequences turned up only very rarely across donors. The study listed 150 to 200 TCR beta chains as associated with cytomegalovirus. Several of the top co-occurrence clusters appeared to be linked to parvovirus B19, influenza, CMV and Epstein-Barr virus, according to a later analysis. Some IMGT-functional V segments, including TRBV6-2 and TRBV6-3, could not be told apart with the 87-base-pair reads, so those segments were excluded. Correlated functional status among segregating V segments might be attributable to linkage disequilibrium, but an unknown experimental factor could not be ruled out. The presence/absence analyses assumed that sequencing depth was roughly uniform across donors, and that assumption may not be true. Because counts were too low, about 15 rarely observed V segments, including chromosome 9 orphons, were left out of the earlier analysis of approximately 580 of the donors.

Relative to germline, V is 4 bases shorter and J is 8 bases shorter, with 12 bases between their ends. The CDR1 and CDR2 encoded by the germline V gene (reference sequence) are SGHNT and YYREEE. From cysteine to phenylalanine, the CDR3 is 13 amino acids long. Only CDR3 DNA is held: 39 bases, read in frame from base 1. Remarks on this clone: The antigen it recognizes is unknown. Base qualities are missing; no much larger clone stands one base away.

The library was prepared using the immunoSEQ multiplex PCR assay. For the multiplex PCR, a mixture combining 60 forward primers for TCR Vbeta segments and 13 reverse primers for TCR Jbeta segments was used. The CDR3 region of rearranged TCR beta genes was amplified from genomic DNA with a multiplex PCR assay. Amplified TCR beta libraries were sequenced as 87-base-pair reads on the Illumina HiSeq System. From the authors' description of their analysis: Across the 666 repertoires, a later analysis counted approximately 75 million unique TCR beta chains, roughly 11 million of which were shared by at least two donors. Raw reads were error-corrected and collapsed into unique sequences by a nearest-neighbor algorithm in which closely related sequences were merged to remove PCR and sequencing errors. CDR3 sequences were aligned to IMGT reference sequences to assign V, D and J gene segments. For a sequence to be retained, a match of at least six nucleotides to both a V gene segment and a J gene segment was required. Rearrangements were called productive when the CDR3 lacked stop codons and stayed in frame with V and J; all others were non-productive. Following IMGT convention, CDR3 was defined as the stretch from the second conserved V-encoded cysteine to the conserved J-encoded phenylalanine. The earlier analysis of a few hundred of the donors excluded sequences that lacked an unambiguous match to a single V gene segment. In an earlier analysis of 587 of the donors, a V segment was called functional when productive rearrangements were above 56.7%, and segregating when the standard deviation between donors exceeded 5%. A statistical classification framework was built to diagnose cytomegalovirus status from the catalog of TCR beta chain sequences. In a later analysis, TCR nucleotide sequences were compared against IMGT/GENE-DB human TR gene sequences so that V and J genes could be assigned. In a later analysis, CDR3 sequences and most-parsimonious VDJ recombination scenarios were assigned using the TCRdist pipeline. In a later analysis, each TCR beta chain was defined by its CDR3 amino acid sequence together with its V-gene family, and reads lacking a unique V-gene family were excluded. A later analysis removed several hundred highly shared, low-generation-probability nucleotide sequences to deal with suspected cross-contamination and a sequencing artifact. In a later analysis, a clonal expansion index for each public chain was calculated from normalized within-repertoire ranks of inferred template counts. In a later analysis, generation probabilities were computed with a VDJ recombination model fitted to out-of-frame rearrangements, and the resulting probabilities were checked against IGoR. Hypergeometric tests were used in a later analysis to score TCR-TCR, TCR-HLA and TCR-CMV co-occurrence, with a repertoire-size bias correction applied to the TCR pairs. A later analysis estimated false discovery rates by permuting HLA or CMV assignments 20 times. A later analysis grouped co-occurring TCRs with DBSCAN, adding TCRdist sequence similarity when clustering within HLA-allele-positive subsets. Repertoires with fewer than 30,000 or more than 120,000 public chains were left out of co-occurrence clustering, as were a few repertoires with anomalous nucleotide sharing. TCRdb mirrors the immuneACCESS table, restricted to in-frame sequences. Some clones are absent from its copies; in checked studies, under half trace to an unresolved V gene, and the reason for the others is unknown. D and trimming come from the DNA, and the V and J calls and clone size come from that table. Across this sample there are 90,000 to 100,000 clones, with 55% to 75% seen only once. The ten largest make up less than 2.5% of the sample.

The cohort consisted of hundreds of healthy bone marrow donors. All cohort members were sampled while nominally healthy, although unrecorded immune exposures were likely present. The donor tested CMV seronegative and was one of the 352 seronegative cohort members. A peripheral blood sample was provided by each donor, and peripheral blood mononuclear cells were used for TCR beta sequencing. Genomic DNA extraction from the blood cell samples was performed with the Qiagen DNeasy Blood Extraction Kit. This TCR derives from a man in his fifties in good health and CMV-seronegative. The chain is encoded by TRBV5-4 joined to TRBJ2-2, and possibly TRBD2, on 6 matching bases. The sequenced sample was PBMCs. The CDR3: CASSGGREGELFF. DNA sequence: TGTGCCAGCAGCGGGGGTCGGGAGGGGGAGCTGTTTTTT.